This is a list of T cell receptor beta chains from one sample in a study of cytomegalovirus exposure and HLA in healthy donors. Sequenced by immunoSEQ multiplex PCR; TCRdb stores in-frame clones only, minus some. Of around 180,000 clones detected, almost 85% appear once; the ten largest clones hold around 5%. The sample consisted of PBMCs. All receptors derive from a girl under 18 in good health and CMV-seropositive. Each CDR3 is given with its conserved first and last residue. Each record gives: V gene, D gene, J gene, CDR3 protein. D genes are given only for firm matches.

v_call: TRBV6-1; d_call: NA; j_call: TRBJ2-1; cdr3_aa: CASSEALAGPYNEQFF
v_call: TRBV27; d_call: NA; j_call: TRBJ1-2; cdr3_aa: CASSLSVAVYGYTF
v_call: TRBV6-1; d_call: NA; j_call: TRBJ1-2; cdr3_aa: CASADYYGYTF
v_call: TRBV5-1; d_call: NA; j_call: TRBJ2-3; cdr3_aa: CASSLVRDTSTDTQYF
v_call: TRBV5-1; d_call: TRBD1; j_call: TRBJ2-7; cdr3_aa: CASSPDPGQGAHEQYF
v_call: TRBV7-9; d_call: TRBD2; j_call: TRBJ2-5; cdr3_aa: CASSGPGLGRETQYF
v_call: TRBV19; d_call: TRBD1; j_call: TRBJ1-4; cdr3_aa: CASSTIRGSEKLFF
v_call: TRBV5-4; d_call: TRBD2; j_call: TRBJ2-7; cdr3_aa: CASSLAGGEQYF
v_call: TRBV30; d_call: TRBD2; j_call: TRBJ2-5; cdr3_aa: CAWSFRLAGVEETQYF
v_call: TRBV4-1; d_call: NA; j_call: TRBJ2-2; cdr3_aa: CASSIFTGELFF
v_call: TRBV14; d_call: NA; j_call: TRBJ1-2; cdr3_aa: CASSQGAGRNYGYTF
v_call: TRBV19; d_call: NA; j_call: TRBJ2-2; cdr3_aa: CASSPVPSGAMGTGELFF
v_call: TRBV9; d_call: TRBD1; j_call: TRBJ2-7; cdr3_aa: CASSPRDRGYEQYF
v_call: TRBV9; d_call: NA; j_call: TRBJ2-6; cdr3_aa: CASSGGKGANVLTF
v_call: TRBV30; d_call: NA; j_call: TRBJ1-2; cdr3_aa: CAWSSQAISF
v_call: TRBV11-3; d_call: TRBD2; j_call: TRBJ2-1; cdr3_aa: CASSLIRGGIGEQFF